What follows are 15 T cell receptor beta chains derived from one specimen sequenced in a study of technical replicates of blood from a handful of donors. Here immunoSEQ multiplex PCR was the method, and the copy in TCRdb shows in-frame clones only, minus some. The profile shows 75,000 or so clones, approximately 95% of them singletons. Specimen: T cells isolated from PBMCs. These receptors were taken from a human donor in good health.

The CDR3 region is CASNRQLAKNIQYF. Written as DNA, the CDR3 is TGTGCCAGTAACCGACAACTAGCCAAAAACATTCAGTACTTC. The V call is TRBV28, the J call TRBJ2-4, with no clear D. Germline CDR1 reads MDHEN; CDR2 reads SYDVKM. This CDR3 has 14 residues. Trimming took off 9 bases at V and 0 bases at J, with 12 bases between the two ends.

The chain combines TRBV27 with TRBJ1-5; D is possibly TRBD1 (5 bases). V lost 9 bases, J lost 0 bases, and 30 bases lay in between. Germline V gene lookup returns CDR1 MNHEY and CDR2 SMNVEV (reference sequence). The CDR3 is 20 amino acids. CDR3 in amino acids: CARLLTEHLTTKYSNQPQHF. The DNA for the CDR3 is TGTGCCAGACTTTTGACAGAACACCTAACAACGAAATATAGCAATCAGCCCCAGCATTTT.

This clone has a single count. The chain carries TRBV27 and TRBJ2-7; 7 bases match TRBD2. Per the germline V gene, CDR1 is MNHEY and CDR2 is SMNVEV (reference sequence). The J segment lost 2 bases and the V segment lost 8 bases, leaving 12 bases of the junction unmatched. This CDR3 has 15 residues. The CDR3 is CASGYDGGRTYEQYF. The CDR3 nucleotides are TGTGCCAGCGGCTATGATGGCGGGAGAACCTACGAGCAGTACTTC.

The gene calls are TRBV5-1 and TRBJ2-3; perhaps TRBD1 as D (6 bases). Deletions cut 6 bases from V and 5 bases from J, with 13 bases between. Germline-derived CDR1 and CDR2 are SGHRS and YFSETQ. The CDR3 spans 13 residues. In DNA form, the CDR3 reads TGCGCCAGCACGGATGAAGGGGGAGATACGCAGTATTTT. Amino acid sequence: CASTDEGGDTQYF.

This rearrangement joins TRBV7-9 to TRBJ1-1; no definite D call. The germline V gene has CDR1 SEHNR and CDR2 FQNEAQ (reference sequence). This CDR3 has 16 amino acids. The V end was cut by 5 bases, the J end by 0 bases, with 16 bases between. This CDR3 reads CASSPVTFLMNTEAFF. As DNA, the CDR3 is TGTGCCAGCAGCCCAGTGACTTTTCTTATGAACACTGAAGCTTTCTTT.

This chain connects TRBV25-1 to TRBJ1-4; 9 bases line up with TRBD1. The V and J ends lost 6 bases and 7 bases, in that order; junction bases with no gene match: 6. CDR3 size: 14 residues. From germline, CDR1 is MGHDK and CDR2 SYGVNS. DNA for the CDR3: TGTGCCAGCAGCTCCCCGACAGGGGGTGAAAAACTGTTTTTT. Its translation is CASSSPTGGEKLFF.

This chain links TRBV27 with TRBJ1-4; unclear D gene. Trimming left V 6 bases short and J 3 bases short, with 11 bases between. Germline CDR1 reads MNHEY; CDR2 reads SMNVEV (reference sequence). This CDR3 is 14 amino acids long. The DNA for the CDR3 is TGTGCCAGCAGACTCTCGGGGTCTAATGAAAAACTGTTTTTT. This translates into CASRLSGSNEKLFF.

This clone was seen only a few times. At one end, the junction sequence differs from germline, possibly due to a read error. The chain couples TRBV19 to TRBJ2-1, with TRBD2 as a possible D gene (6 bases). Germline assignment: CDR1 LNHDA and CDR2 SQIVND (reference sequence). The CDR3 totals 15 residues. CDR3 DNA sequence: TGTGCCAGTACCCCCCTAGCGAGCTCCTCCAATGAGCAGTTCTTC. Amino acids: CASTPLASSSNEQFF.

The chain recombines TRBV15 with TRBJ1-4, with TRBD1 matching 9 bases. Germline CDR1 and CDR2: LNHNV and YYDKDF (reference sequence). This CDR3 comprises 15 residues. The J segment lost 8 bases and the V segment lost 3 bases, leaving 7 bases of the junction unmatched. CDR3 DNA sequence: TGTGCCACCAGCAGGGACAGGGGTAGGGGCGAAAAACTGTTTTTT. This sequence encodes CATSRDRGRGEKLFF. Full variable domain (missing parts from reference TRBV15 and TRBJ1-4): DAMVIQNPRYQVTQFGKPVTLSCSQTLNHNVMYWYQQKSSQAPKLLFHYYDKDFNNEADTPDNFQSRRPNTSFCFLDIRSPGLGDTAMYLCATSRDRGRGEKLFFGSGTQLSVL.

The V and J genes are TRBV9 and TRBJ1-1; D is perhaps TRBD1 (6 bases). Trimming cost V 0 bases and J 1 base, with 16 bases left between them. Per germline, CDR1 SGDLS and CDR2 YYNGEE. CDR3 length: 17 amino acids. DNA of the CDR3: TGTGCCAGCAGCGTAGTTCTTACAGGGCAGGGGAACACTGAAGCTTTCTTT. Translating gives CASSVVLTGQGNTEAFF.

The CDR3 region has the DNA TGTGCCAGCATTCACGGGGGAAGCACAGATACGCAGTATTTT. It specifies CASIHGGSTDTQYF. The chain has TRBV2 and TRBJ2-3; D possibly corresponds to TRBD2 (6 bases). The V gene lost 7 bases and the J gene lost 0 bases, with 11 bases spanning the gap. Germline V gene sequence: CDR1 SNHLY, CDR2 FYNNEI. CDR3 length equals 14 residues.

The chain employs TRBV5-6 and TRBJ1-5, with 8 nucleotides matching TRBD1. Losses at the gene ends were 4 bases for V and 5 bases for J; bases not matched to a gene: 11. CDR3 size: 16 residues. Looked up from germline, CDR1 is SGHDT and CDR2 is YYEEEE. The CDR3, as DNA: TGTGCCAGCAGCACCTTTCAGGGGGCTCTGGATCAGCCCCAGCATTTT. This translates into CASSTFQGALDQPQHF.

The chain joins TRBV7-2 to TRBJ1-5; 8 nucleotides align to TRBD1. J lost 6 bases, V lost 5 bases, and 6 bases had no gene match. Germline CDR1 is SGHTA and CDR2 is FQGNSA. The CDR3 sequence is 14 residues long. The CDR3 loop is CASSPGQGGQPQHF. As DNA, the CDR3 is TGTGCCAGCAGCCCCGGACAGGGCGGTCAGCCCCAGCATTTT.

This chain joins TRBV11-3 and TRBJ1-1; D ambiguous. The germline V and J ends were trimmed by 6 bases and 5 bases, with 10 bases remaining between them. This CDR3 is 12 amino acids long. Per the germline V gene, CDR1 is SGHNT and CDR2 is YENEEA. The chain's CDR3 is CASSRPGTEAFF. In DNA, the CDR3 is TGTGCCAGCAGTCGACCGGGAACTGAAGCTTTCTTT.

V usage is TRBV21-1 and J usage is TRBJ2-3; the table's TRBD2 call for D was not verified on the DNA. TRBV21-1 is an annotated pseudogene. The CDR3 is 11 amino acids. The DNA for the CDR3 is TGTGCCAGCCCCCGGTCGAATACGCAGTATTTT. Translating it yields CASPRSNTQYF.